This TCR beta chain originates from a study of T cells in Graves' hyperthyroidism and ophthalmopathy. General observations from the study: Ophthalmopathy cases were set apart from stable hyperthyroidism by a 13 V-J model.

The CDR3 is made up of 13 amino acids. CDR1 and CDR2 (germline): SGDLS, YYNGEE. Trimming pared 0 bases from V and 1 base from J, leaving 4 bases between. TCR beta CDR3 sequences were amplified from RNA transcripts. HTBI primers were the set used in a first-round RT-PCR of the TCR CDR3. Each CDR3 protein gets one entry after TCRdb re-called the multiplex PCR reads with MiXCR. The sample carries about 500,000 distinct CDR3 sequences, roughly 17% recorded once. Investigators excluded patients with uncontrolled infection, other autoimmune disease, pregnancy or lactation. In making diagnoses, clinical symptoms, serum thyroxine and TRAb, thyroid ultrasound and orbital computed tomography were all used. The source of the PBMCs was over 8.5 ml of fresh peripheral blood. The table lists this clonotype with many counts. The antigen is unknown.

This receptor was identified in a young woman with Graves' hyperthyroidism. The V call is TRBV9, the J call TRBJ1-1; D call uncertain. The sample taken for sequencing was blood. This CDR3 is CASSVATNTEAFF. The CDR3 coding sequence is TGTGCCAGCAGCGTAGCAACGAACACTGAAGCTTTCTTT.